This entry lists 11 T cell receptor beta chains sequenced from one sample in a study of blood T cell repertoires in COVID-19. Sequencing was performed with immunoSEQ multiplex PCR; in TCRdb, only in-frame clones are kept and a portion is missing. The table has over 150,000 clones, around 83% seen once. The source material was peripheral blood. These receptor sequences come from a human donor in a cohort sampled during active COVID-19.

The chain is built from TRBV10-2 and TRBJ1-2; weak D call: TRBD1 (6 bases). The length of the CDR3 is 13 residues. Germline CDR1 reads WSHSY; CDR2 reads SAAADI. The ends were cut back, 11 bases at V and 3 bases at J, with 16 bases in the middle. CDR3 DNA: TGCGCCGGAAAACAGGGAGGGGACTATGGCTACACCTTC. Translation gives CAGKQGGDYGYTF.

The chain carries TRBV24-1 and TRBJ2-3, with TRBD2 identical over 8 bases. The CDR3 extends over 17 amino acids. The germline gives CDR1 KGHDR, CDR2 SFDVKD. The ends lost 2 bases at V and 0 bases at J; junction bases unmatched: 6. This CDR3 is CATSDWGLDRSTDTQYF. CDR3 nucleotide sequence: TGTGCCACCAGTGATTGGGGACTAGACAGGAGCACAGATACGCAGTATTTT.

This chain connects TRBV24-1 to TRBJ2-5; 13 bases align to TRBD2. Germline CDR1 and CDR2: KGHDR and SFDVKD. The length of the CDR3 is 22 residues. V was pared by 6 bases and J by 5 bases, with 26 bases of the junction left unmatched. CDR3 bases: TGTGCCACCAGTCCGGGACAGGGGAGACGAGAAGGACTAGCGGGAGACACGGAGACCCAGTACTTC. Translated, it gives CATSPGQGRREGLAGDTETQYF.

The chain joins TRBV7-9 to TRBJ2-3, with 8 bases that match TRBD2. Germline CDR1 and CDR2: SEHNR and FQNEAQ (reference sequence). This CDR3 has 17 amino acids. With V trimmed by 4 bases and J by 4 bases, 13 bases remained unmatched. CDR3 coding DNA: TGTGCCAGCAGCTCGATATGGGGGCGGGAGGTCTCAGATACGCAGTATTTT. Its protein product is CASSSIWGREVSDTQYF.

J is TRBJ2-1 and V is TRBV7-9; 7 nucleotides match TRBD1. The CDR3 has 15 residues. V lost 5 bases to trimming and J lost 9 bases; unmatched junction nucleotides: 13. Per the germline V gene, CDR1 is SEHNR and CDR2 is FQNEAQ (reference sequence). The CDR3 sequence: CASSPQGGLLGEQFF. The CDR3 DNA reads as TGTGCCAGCAGCCCCCAAGGGGGCCTCCTTGGTGAGCAGTTCTTC.

The rearrangement links TRBV2 to TRBJ1-4, with D possibly matching TRBD1 (6 bases). V gave up 1 base and J gave up 4 bases, with 13 bases separating them. The CDR3 spans 16 residues. Germline values: CDR1 SNHLY, CDR2 FYNNEI. In DNA, the CDR3 is TGTGCCAGCAGTGAAGGGTCGAGGGGGTTTAATGAAAAACTGTTTTTT. Translation: CASSEGSRGFNEKLFF.

This clone was seen only a few times. The chain uses TRBV2 and TRBJ1-5; TRBD1 matches 8 bases. With V trimmed by 4 bases and J by 9 bases, 11 bases remained unmatched. Germline V gives CDR1 SNHLY, CDR2 FYNNEI. The CDR3 contains 15 residues. CDR3: CASSADRVGKGPQHF. The CDR3 bases are TGTGCCAGCAGTGCGGACAGGGTCGGGAAGGGGCCCCAGCATTTT.

The chain couples TRBV29-1 to TRBJ2-1; 7 bases map to TRBD2. This CDR3 has 14 amino acids. Germline lookup yields CDR1 SQVTM and CDR2 ANQGSEA. V was clipped by 4 bases and J by 4 bases; unmatched bases: 7. The CDR3 protein is CSVVGGGSYNEQFF. The CDR3 DNA sequence: TGCAGCGTTGTCGGGGGAGGGTCTTACAATGAGCAGTTCTTC.

This chain joins TRBV6-1 and TRBJ1-1, with D uncertain. There are 14 residues in the CDR3. V dropped 0 bases and J dropped 7 bases, with 12 bases sitting between them. Germline V lookup: CDR1 MNHNS, CDR2 SASEGT. CDR3 loop: CASSEALVRDEAFF. The DNA of the CDR3 is TGTGCCAGCAGTGAAGCCCTAGTCCGAGATGAAGCTTTCTTT.

The chain links TRBV29-1 to TRBJ1-2; a possible D gene is TRBD1 (5 bases). V lost 3 bases, J lost 9 bases, and 14 bases lay in between. The CDR3 is 12 amino acids. CDR1 and CDR2 from the germline V gene are SQVTM and ANQGSEA. CDR3 amino acids: CSVEKGQDRYTF. In nucleotides, the CDR3 is TGCAGCGTTGAGAAGGGGCAGGATCGCTACACCTTC.

This chain joins TRBV28 and TRBJ2-1; 9 bases fit TRBD2. Unmatched junction bases numbered 17, after V lost 5 bases and J lost 0 bases. CDR1 and CDR2 (germline): MDHEN, SYDVKM. This CDR3 comprises 20 residues. This CDR3 is CASSRRAGGKRFGSYNEQFF. As DNA, the CDR3 is TGTGCCAGCAGTAGGCGAGCGGGAGGAAAGCGGTTTGGCTCCTACAATGAGCAGTTCTTC.